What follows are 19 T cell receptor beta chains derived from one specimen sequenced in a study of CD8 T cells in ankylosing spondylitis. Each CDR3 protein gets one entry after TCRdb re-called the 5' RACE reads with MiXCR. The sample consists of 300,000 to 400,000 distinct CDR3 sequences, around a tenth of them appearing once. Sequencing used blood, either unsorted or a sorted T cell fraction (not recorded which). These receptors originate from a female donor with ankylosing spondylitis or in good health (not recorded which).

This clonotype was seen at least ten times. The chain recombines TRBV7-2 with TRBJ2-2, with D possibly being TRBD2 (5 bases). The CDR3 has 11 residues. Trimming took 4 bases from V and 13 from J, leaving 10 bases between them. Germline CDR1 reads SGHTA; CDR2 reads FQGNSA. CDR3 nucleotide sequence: TGTGCCAGCAGCTACCAGCGGCGGCTGTTTTTT. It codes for CASSYQRRLFF.

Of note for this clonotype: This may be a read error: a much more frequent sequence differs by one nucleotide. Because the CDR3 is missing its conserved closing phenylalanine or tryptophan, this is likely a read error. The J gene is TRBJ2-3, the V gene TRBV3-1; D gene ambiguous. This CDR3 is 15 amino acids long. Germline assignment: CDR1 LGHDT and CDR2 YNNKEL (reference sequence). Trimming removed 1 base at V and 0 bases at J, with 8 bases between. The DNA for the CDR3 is TGTGCCAGCAGCCAAGGATGGCAGAGCACAGATACGCAGTATTCT. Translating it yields CASSQGWQSTDTQYS.

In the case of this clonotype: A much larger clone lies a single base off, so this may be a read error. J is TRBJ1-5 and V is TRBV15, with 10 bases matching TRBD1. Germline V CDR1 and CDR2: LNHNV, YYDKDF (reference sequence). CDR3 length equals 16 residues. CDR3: CATTRGDRGMNQPQHF. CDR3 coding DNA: TGTGCCACCACCAGAGGGGACAGGGGAATGAATCAGCCCCAGCATTTT.

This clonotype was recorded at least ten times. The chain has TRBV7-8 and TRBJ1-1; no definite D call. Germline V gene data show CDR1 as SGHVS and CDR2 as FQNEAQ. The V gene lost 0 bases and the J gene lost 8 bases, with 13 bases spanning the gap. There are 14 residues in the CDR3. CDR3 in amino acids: CASSLALQTSEAFF. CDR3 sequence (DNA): TGTGCCAGCAGCTTAGCGCTGCAGACTTCGGAAGCTTTCTTT.

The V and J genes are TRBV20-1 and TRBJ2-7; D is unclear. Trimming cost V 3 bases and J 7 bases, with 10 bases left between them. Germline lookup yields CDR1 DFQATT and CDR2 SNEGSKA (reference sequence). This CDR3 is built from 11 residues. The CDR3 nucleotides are TGCAGTGCTAGTTTGCGAGGAGAGCAGTACTTC. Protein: CSASLRGEQYF.

The CDR3 coding sequence is TGTGCCTGGAGCTCAGGGGGCACTTCCTACGAGCAGTACTTC. Protein: CAWSSGGTSYEQYF. V gene TRBV30 combines with J gene TRBJ2-7; TRBD1 aligns across 8 bases. The CDR3 runs to 14 residues. Germline-derived CDR1 and CDR2 are GTSNPN and SVGIG (reference sequence). V shed 3 bases and J 1 base; nucleotides not matched to a gene: 5.

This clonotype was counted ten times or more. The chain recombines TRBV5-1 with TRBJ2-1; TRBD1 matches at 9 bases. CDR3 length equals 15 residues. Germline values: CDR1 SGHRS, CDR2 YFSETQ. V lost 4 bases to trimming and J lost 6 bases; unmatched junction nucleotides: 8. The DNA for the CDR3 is TGCGCCAGCAGCCCCGGACAGGGGAGTATCAATGAGCAGTTCTTC. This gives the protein CASSPGQGSINEQFF. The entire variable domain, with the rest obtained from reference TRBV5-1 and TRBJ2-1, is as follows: KAGVTQTPRYLIKTRGQQVTLSCSPISGHRSVSWYQQTPGQGLQFLFEYFSETQRNKGNFPGRFSGRQFSNSRSEMNVSTLELGDSALYLCASSPGQGSINEQFFGPGTRLTVL.

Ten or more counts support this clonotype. The CDR3, as DNA: TGTGCCAGCAGAAAGACGTTTAAGGACACTGAAGCTTTCTTT. It codes for CASRKTFKDTEAFF. This chain uses TRBV12-3 or TRBV12-4 with TRBJ1-1; D is ambiguous. V shed 6 bases and J shed 3 bases, with 14 bases lying between them. The CDR3 length is 14 residues.

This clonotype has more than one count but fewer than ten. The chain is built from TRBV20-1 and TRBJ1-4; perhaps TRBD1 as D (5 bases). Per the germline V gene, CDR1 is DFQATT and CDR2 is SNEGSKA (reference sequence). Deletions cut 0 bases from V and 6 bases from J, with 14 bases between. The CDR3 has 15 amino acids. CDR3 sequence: CSARDAAGFDEKLFF. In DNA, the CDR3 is TGCAGTGCTAGAGATGCGGCAGGGTTTGATGAAAAACTGTTTTTT.

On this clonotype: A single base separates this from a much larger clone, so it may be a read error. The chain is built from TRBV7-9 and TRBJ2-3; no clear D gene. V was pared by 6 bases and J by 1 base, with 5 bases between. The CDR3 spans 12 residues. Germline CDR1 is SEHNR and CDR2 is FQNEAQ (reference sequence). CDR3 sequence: CASRSGTDTQYF. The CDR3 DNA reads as TGTGCCAGCAGGAGCGGCACAGATACGCAGTATTTT. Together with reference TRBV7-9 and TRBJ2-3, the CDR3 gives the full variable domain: DTGVSQNPRHKITKRGQNVTFRCDPISEHNRLYWYRQTLGQGPEFLTYFQNEAQLEKSRLLSDRFSAERPKGSFSTLEIQRTEQGDSAMYLCASRSGTDTQYFGPGTRLTVL.

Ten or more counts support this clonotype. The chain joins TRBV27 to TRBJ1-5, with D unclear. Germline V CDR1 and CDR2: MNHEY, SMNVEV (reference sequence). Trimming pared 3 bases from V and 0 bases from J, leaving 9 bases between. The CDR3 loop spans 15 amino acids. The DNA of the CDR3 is TGTGCCAGCAGTTTGGCGGGGTATAGCAATCAGCCCCAGCATTTT. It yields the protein CASSLAGYSNQPQHF.

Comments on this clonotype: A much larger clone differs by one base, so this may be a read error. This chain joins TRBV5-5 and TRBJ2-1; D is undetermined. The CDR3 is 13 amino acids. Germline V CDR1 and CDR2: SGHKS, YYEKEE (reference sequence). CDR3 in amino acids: CASSLSIFNVQFF. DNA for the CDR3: TGTGCCAGCAGCTTGAGCATTTTCAATGTGCAGTTCTTC. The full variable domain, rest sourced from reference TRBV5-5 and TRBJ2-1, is DAGVTQSPTHLIKTRGQQVTLRCSPISGHKSVSWYQQVLGQGPQFIFQYYEKEERGRGNFPDRFSARQFPNYSSELNVNALLLGDSALYLCASSLSIFNVQFFGPGTRLTVL.

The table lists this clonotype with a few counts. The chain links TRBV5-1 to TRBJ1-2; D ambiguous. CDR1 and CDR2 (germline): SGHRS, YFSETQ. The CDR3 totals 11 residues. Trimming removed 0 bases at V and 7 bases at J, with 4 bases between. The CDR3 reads CASSLDSGYTF. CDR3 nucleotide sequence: TGCGCCAGCAGCTTGGACAGTGGCTACACCTTC.

This CDR3 is CASSLGGGFTGELFF. CDR3 coding DNA: TGTGCCAGCAGTTTGGGAGGGGGCTTCACCGGGGAGCTGTTTTTT. The chain combines TRBV12-3 or TRBV12-4 with TRBJ2-2, with D possibly being TRBD1 or TRBD2 (7 bases each). Deletions cut 3 bases from V and 4 bases from J, with 12 bases between. The CDR3 extends over 15 amino acids.

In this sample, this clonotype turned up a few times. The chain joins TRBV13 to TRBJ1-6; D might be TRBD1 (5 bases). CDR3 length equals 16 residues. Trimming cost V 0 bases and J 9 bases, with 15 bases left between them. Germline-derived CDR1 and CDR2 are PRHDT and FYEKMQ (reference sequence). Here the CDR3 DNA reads TGTGCCAGCAGCTTAGGGGCAGGGCCAAACCGTTCACCCCTCCACTTT. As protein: CASSLGAGPNRSPLHF.

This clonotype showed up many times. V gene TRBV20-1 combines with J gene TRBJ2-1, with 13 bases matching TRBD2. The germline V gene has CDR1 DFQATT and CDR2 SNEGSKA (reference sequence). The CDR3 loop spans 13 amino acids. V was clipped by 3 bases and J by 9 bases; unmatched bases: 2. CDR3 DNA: TGCAGTGCTAGGGGACTAGCGGGACGTGAGCAGTTCTTC. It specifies CSARGLAGREQFF.

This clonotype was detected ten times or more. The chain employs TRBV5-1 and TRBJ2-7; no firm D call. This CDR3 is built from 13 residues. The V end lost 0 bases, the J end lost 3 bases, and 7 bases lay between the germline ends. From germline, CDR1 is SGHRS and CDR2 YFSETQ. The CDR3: CASSLDGFYEQYF. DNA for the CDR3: TGCGCCAGCAGCTTGGACGGGTTCTACGAGCAGTACTTC.

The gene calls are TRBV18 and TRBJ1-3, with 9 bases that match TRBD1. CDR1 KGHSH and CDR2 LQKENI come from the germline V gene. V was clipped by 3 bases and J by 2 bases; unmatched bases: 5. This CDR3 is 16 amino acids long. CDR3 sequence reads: CASSPLGTGTGNTIYF. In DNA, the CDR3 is TGTGCCAGCTCACCGCTCGGGACAGGGACTGGAAACACCATATATTTT.

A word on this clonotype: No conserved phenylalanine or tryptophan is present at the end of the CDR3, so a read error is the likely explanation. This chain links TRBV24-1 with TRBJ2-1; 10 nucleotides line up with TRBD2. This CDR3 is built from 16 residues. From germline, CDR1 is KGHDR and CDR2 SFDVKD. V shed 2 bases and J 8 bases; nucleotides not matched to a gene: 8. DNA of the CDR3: TGTGCCACCAGTGATTCCCTAGCGGGAGAAGCTGATGAGCAGTTCCTC. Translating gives CATSDSLAGEADEQFL.